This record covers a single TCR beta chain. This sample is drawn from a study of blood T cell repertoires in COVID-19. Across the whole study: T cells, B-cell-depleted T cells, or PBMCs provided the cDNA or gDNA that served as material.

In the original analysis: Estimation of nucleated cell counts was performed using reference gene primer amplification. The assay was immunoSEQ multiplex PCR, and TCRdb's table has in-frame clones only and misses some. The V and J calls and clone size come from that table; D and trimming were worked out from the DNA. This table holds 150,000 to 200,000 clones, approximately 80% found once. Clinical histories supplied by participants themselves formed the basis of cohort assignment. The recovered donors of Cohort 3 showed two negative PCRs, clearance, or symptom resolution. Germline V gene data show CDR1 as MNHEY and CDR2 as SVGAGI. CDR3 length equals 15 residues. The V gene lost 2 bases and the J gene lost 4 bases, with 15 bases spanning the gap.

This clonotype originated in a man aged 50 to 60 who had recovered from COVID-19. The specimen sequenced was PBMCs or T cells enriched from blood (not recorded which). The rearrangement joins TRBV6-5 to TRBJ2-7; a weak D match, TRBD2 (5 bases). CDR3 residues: CASSYVEGDIYEQYF. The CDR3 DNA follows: TGTGCCAGCAGTTACGTTGAGGGCGATATATACGAGCAGTACTTC.